The entry that follows covers one T cell receptor beta chain sequence. Many counts were recorded for this clonotype. The target of this receptor is not known. No base-level quality is on record; no much larger clone is a single base apart. Libraries of naive CD8 T cells were generated from roughly 21,000 to 960,000 sorted cells, with 10%, 30% or 50% of the purified RNA used. Naive CD8 T cells were FACS-sorted as CD8+CD4-CCR7+CD45RA+ on a BD FACSAria II into RLT Plus buffer. To test detection sensitivity, Jurkat RNA equivalent to more than 9 TCR copies was spiked into samples of about 18,000-1,000,000 naive CD8 T cells. CD8 T cells were enriched with RosetteSep CD8+ T Cell Enrichment Cocktail and Ficoll-Paque, followed by ACK red cell lysis. This specimen comes from a study of molecular identifiers for immune sequencing clone quantification (dated by TCRdb to 2017 to 2018). Study-level background: For a replicate experiment, RNA from 20,000 or 100,000 naive CD8 T cells was divided into five aliquots, of which four were sequenced. This methods study benchmarked molecular-identifier clustering-based TCR repertoire sequencing (MIDCIRS) and TCR RNA copy counting, using CD8 T cells to do so. The study at large found these results: A single cell's worth of spiked-in Jurkat TCR RNA was reported detectable even among 750,000 to 1,000,000 naive CD8 T cells. The sizes of highly expanded clones could end up underestimated when identical TCR molecules share a barcode. Naive libraries contained spiked-in Jurkat TCR RNA (around ten copies' worth), which is not part of the donor repertoire. In CMV-specific effector cells, over 98% of molecules were held by clones above 20 RNA copies, whereas under 1% of molecules were held by such clones in naive cells. When barcode sub-clustering was not used, chimeric consensus sequences inflated TCR diversity, with chimeras reaching as high as 47%. Approximately 3.1 recovered TCR RNA copies per cell were obtained by modeling, versus about 9.7 by digital PCR, implying a capture efficiency of 25% to 30%.

Libraries were made using PCR. This sample was sequenced with an Illumina HiSeq 4000. Bulk TCR libraries were prepared as previously described, using TCR primers listed in Table S5. The Qiagen AllPrep DNA/RNA kit was used to purify total RNA. Before any analysis, reads coming from multiple sequencing runs of the same library were combined into one pool. The paper's data handling went like this. Reads were retained only if an exact TCR constant sequence was present, and the retained reads were trimmed to 150 nt and grouped according to their 12-nt molecular barcodes. Reads inside each barcode group were sub-clustered using a 15% Levenshtein threshold, and a quality-weighted consensus sequence was constructed for each RNA molecule. Non-functional sequences were discarded, and so were lower-count sequences lying one edit away from another sequence. Barcode sub-clusters with fewer than 20% of the maximum read count were removed, based on fitting two negative binomial distributions. TCRdb's own reprocessing of the public reads used fastp at Q25 and MiXCR and kept productive beta chains. Records with the same CDR3 protein are collapsed into one entry carrying the most frequent genes and DNA. The V and J calls and clone size come from TCRdb's table, not from the authors' own analysis. Counted in this sample were about 500,000 distinct CDR3 sequences; about 21% of them appeared once. The ten largest clones add up to approximately 0.8% of the sample.

V is clipped by 6 bases and J by 3 bases, and the sequence between their germline boundaries is 10 bases long. CDR1 and CDR2 are drawn from the germline V gene: SNHLY, FYNNEI. Including the terminal cysteine and phenylalanine, the CDR3 comprises 13 residues. Left in the record is the CDR3 DNA by itself, 39 bases read in frame from the first base. The TCR was taken from a human donor in good health. Some libraries in this study had Jurkat cell RNA spiked in. This receptor chain uses TRBV2 and TRBJ2-3; the D gene identity is not certain. The specimen was naive CD8+ T cells from blood, with Jurkat cell RNA spiked in. The label giving this sample's cell subset or site can be read as: FACS-sorted CD8+CD4-CCR7+CD45RA+ naive T cells. The CDR3: CASRETVTDTQYF. The sequence in DNA is TGTGCCAGCAGGGAGACGGTTACAGATACGCAGTATTTT.